This is a list of T cell receptor beta chains from one sample in a study of vaccination effects on CD4 cells after COVID-19. Clones were read by immunoSEQ multiplex PCR, and TCRdb kept only the in-frame ones, dropping some. The sample lists approximately 60,000 clones; under 85% were seen once. No antigens are known for them. The specimen comprised CD4+ T cells from PBMCs cultured without peptide, sampled after COVID-19 vaccination. The origin of the receptors is a human donor who received a COVID-19 vaccine. The CDR3 runs from the conserved cysteine through the conserved F or W. A D gene is named only where the DNA matches it firmly. Expanded clones are given a class, and other clones once, few, many or no size at all.

size: NA; D: NA; J: TRBJ2-5; V: TRBV25-1; DNA: TGTGCCAGCAGCCCGAGATCGGACATTTCGCCCCAAGAGACCCAGTACTTC; CDR3: CASSPRSDISPQETQYF
size: NA; D: NA; J: TRBJ2-2; V: TRBV9; DNA: TGTGCCAGCCCAAGCGGGGAGCTGTTTTTT; CDR3: CASPSGELFF
size: NA; D: NA; J: TRBJ2-5; V: TRBV20-1; DNA: TGCAGTGCTGCTCAGCAAGAGACCCAGTACTTC; CDR3: CSAAQQETQYF
size: NA; D: NA; J: TRBJ2-2; V: TRBV19; DNA: TGTGCCAGTAGCGATAGCGGAGGTGGGACCGGGGAGCTGTTTTTT; CDR3: CASSDSGGGTGELFF
size: once; D: TRBD1; J: TRBJ2-2; V: TRBV3-1/TRBV3-2; DNA: TGTGCCAGCAGGACAGGGGACACCGGGGAGCTGTTTTTT; CDR3: CASRTGDTGELFF
size: NA; D: NA; J: TRBJ1-4; V: TRBV30; DNA: TGTGCCTGGTCCAGGGTCGGTGAAAAACTGTTTTTT; CDR3: CAWSRVGEKLFF
size: NA; D: NA; J: TRBJ1-6; V: TRBV18; DNA: TGTGCCAGCTCACCAGAGGGGTTCGATTCACCCCTCCACTTT; CDR3: CASSPEGFDSPLHF
size: once; D: NA; J: TRBJ1-5; V: TRBV5-4; DNA: TGTGCCAGCAGCTTGGCCGGGCAACCCAATCAGCCCCAGCATTTT; CDR3: CASSLAGQPNQPQHF
size: NA; D: NA; J: TRBJ1-2; V: TRBV7-9; DNA: TGTGCCAGCGCGCCCGGGCCGGCGAACTATGGCTACACCTTC; CDR3: CASAPGPANYGYTF
size: NA; D: NA; J: TRBJ1-1; V: TRBV19; DNA: TGTGCCAGTAAAGGGGCAGGGCGAACTGAAGCTTTCTTT; CDR3: CASKGAGRTEAFF
size: NA; D: NA; J: TRBJ1-1; V: TRBV11-1; DNA: TGTGCCAGCAGCTTAGCCAAAAACACTGAAGCTTTCTTT; CDR3: CASSLAKNTEAFF
size: once; D: TRBD1; J: TRBJ1-6; V: TRBV5-1; DNA: TGCGCCAGCAGCCCATGGACAGGGTCCAATTCACCCCTCCACTTT; CDR3: CASSPWTGSNSPLHF
size: NA; D: NA; J: TRBJ1-1; V: TRBV5-6; DNA: TGTGCCAGCAGCTTGCTGGGGGGTCCTTCGGGGAACACTGAAGCTTTCTTT; CDR3: CASSLLGGPSGNTEAFF
size: NA; D: TRBD1; J: TRBJ1-2; V: TRBV14; DNA: TGTGCCAGCAGCCAAGTTGGGACAGGCGCCTATGGCTACACCTTC; CDR3: CASSQVGTGAYGYTF
size: few; D: NA; J: TRBJ1-5; V: TRBV2; DNA: TGTGCCAGCAGCTTAGGGGAAGGCCAGCCCCAGCATTTT; CDR3: CASSLGEGQPQHF
size: NA; D: TRBD2; J: TRBJ2-7; V: TRBV4-2; DNA: TGTGCCAGCAGCCAAGGGACTAGCGGTAACTTCTACGAGCAGTACTTC; CDR3: CASSQGTSGNFYEQYF
size: NA; D: NA; J: TRBJ2-5; V: TRBV5-1; DNA: TGCGCCAGCAGGCCCGGGACTGAAGAAGAGACCCAGTACTTC; CDR3: CASRPGTEEETQYF
size: NA; D: NA; J: TRBJ2-3; V: TRBV7-9; DNA: TGTGCCAGCAGCTTAGGGACCTTCGGCACAGATACGCAGTATTTT; CDR3: CASSLGTFGTDTQYF
size: NA; D: TRBD2; J: TRBJ2-2; V: TRBV6-2/TRBV6-3; DNA: TGTGCCAGCAGTTGGACTAGCGGGACGACCGGGGAGCTGTTTTTT; CDR3: CASSWTSGTTGELFF
size: NA; D: NA; J: TRBJ1-4; V: TRBV29-1; DNA: TGCAGCGTTGGCCGGGGCGAAAAACTGTTTTTT; CDR3: CSVGRGEKLFF
size: once; D: TRBD1; J: TRBJ2-7; V: TRBV28; DNA: TGTGCCAGCAGTCGGACAGGGTCAGGCTACTACGAGCAGTACTTC; CDR3: CASSRTGSGYYEQYF
size: few; D: TRBD1; J: TRBJ1-2; V: TRBV10-1; DNA: TGCGCCAGCCCTCAGGGGGTCGCTAGACACTTC; CDR3: CASPQGVARHF
size: NA; D: NA; J: TRBJ1-1; V: TRBV3-1/TRBV3-2; DNA: TGTGCCAGCAGTCACAAGAACACTGAAGCTTTCTTT; CDR3: CASSHKNTEAFF
size: NA; D: NA; J: TRBJ2-7; V: TRBV3-1/TRBV3-2; DNA: TGTGCCAGCAGCCAGGGGCGCAGGCTCCTACCCTACGAGCAGTACTTC; CDR3: CASSQGRRLLPYEQYF
size: NA; D: TRBD1; J: TRBJ2-7; V: TRBV5-8; DNA: TGTGCCAGCAGCTTGGATGGGACAGGTAGGGGCTACGAGCAGTACTTC; CDR3: CASSLDGTGRGYEQYF
size: NA; D: TRBD2; J: TRBJ2-1; V: TRBV7-8; DNA: TGTGCCAGCAGCTTAGAACTAGCGGGGGCATACAATGAGCAGTTCTTC; CDR3: CASSLELAGAYNEQFF
size: NA; D: NA; J: TRBJ1-2; V: TRBV9; DNA: TGTGCCAGCAGCCCCGGAGCCGGGACTTCCTATGGCTACACCTTC; CDR3: CASSPGAGTSYGYTF
size: NA; D: TRBD1; J: TRBJ1-2; V: TRBV5-4; DNA: TGTGCCAGCAGCCGGACAGGGGGCAACTATGGCTACACCTTC; CDR3: CASSRTGGNYGYTF